A selection of T cell receptor beta chains follows, all from one sample in a study of cytotoxic CD8 clonotypes in ibrutinib-treated CLL. The repertoire was sequenced with immunoSEQ multiplex PCR; TCRdb's copy has only in-frame clones and lacks some. The sample holds some 81,000 clones, 75% to 85% seen once. This specimen was PBMCs, taken after 12 months of ibrutinib treatment. Every receptor here comes from a human donor with chronic lymphocytic leukemia. Each CDR3 is given with its conserved first and last residue. Each record gives: CDR3 protein, CDR3 DNA, V gene, clone size, D gene, J gene, CDR3 length. The D gene is left open where the match is weak. Not all rows give a size; the values are once, few, many and, for expanded clones, a class.

CDR3: CASSPPGTSFSEQYF
DNA: TGTGCCAGCAGCCCCCCCGGGACTAGCTTTTCCGAGCAGTACTTC
V: TRBV7-3
size: NA
D: TRBD2
J: TRBJ2-7
length: 15

CDR3: CASSLAPDAYNSPLHF
DNA: TGTGCCAGCAGCTTAGCCCCGGACGCCTATAATTCACCCCTCCACTTT
V: TRBV7-3
size: NA
D: NA
J: TRBJ1-6
length: 16

CDR3: CASSLFRGSGSYEQYF
DNA: TGTGCCAGCAGTTTATTCCGCGGGAGTGGGTCCTACGAGCAGTACTTC
V: TRBV28
size: NA
D: TRBD2
J: TRBJ2-7
length: 16

CDR3: CASSIMNTEAFF
DNA: TGTGCCAGCAGTATTATGAACACTGAAGCTTTCTTT
V: TRBV5-6
size: NA
D: NA
J: TRBJ1-1
length: 12

CDR3: CASSGVVSSYNEQFF
DNA: TGTGCCAGCAGCGGGGTCGTGAGCTCCTACAATGAGCAGTTCTTC
V: TRBV6-5
size: NA
D: NA
J: TRBJ2-1
length: 15

CDR3: CASTLGGAPGNTIYF
DNA: TGTGCCAGCACCCTGGGGGGGGCACCCGGAAACACCATATATTTT
V: TRBV28
size: NA
D: NA
J: TRBJ1-3
length: 15

CDR3: CASSLVADYEQYF
DNA: TGTGCCAGCAGCTTAGTCGCCGACTACGAGCAGTACTTC
V: TRBV7-6
size: NA
D: NA
J: TRBJ2-7
length: 13

CDR3: CASSRDRGLYGYTF
DNA: TGTGCCAGCTCCCGGGACAGGGGGTTGTATGGCTACACCTTC
V: TRBV6-5
size: few
D: TRBD1
J: TRBJ1-2
length: 14

CDR3: CSVVGGTEAFF
DNA: TGCAGCGTTGTGGGGGGTACTGAAGCTTTCTTT
V: TRBV29-1
size: NA
D: NA
J: TRBJ1-1
length: 11

CDR3: CASSLGGAWTNEQFF
DNA: TGTGCCAGCAGCTTAGGGGGAGCGTGGACCAATGAGCAGTTCTTC
V: TRBV7-2
size: NA
D: NA
J: TRBJ2-1
length: 15

CDR3: CASSNPGQSYEQYF
DNA: TGTGCCAGCAGTAACCCGGGACAGTCGTACGAGCAGTACTTC
V: TRBV6-6
size: few
D: TRBD1
J: TRBJ2-7
length: 14

CDR3: CASSLGGGQGQETQYF
DNA: TGTGCCAGCAGCTTAGGGGGGGGACAGGGACAAGAGACCCAGTACTTC
V: TRBV11-2
size: NA
D: TRBD1
J: TRBJ2-5
length: 16

CDR3: CASSLVLATNEKLFF
DNA: TGTGCCAGCAGCTTAGTGCTCGCAACTAATGAAAAACTGTTTTTT
V: TRBV7-9
size: NA
D: NA
J: TRBJ1-4
length: 15

CDR3: CASSPFPQGGNSPLHF
DNA: TGTGCCAGCTCACCATTCCCCCAGGGAGGTAATTCACCCCTCCACTTT
V: TRBV18
size: once
D: NA
J: TRBJ1-6
length: 16

CDR3: CASSGQGMDYEQYF
DNA: TGTGCCAGCAGCGGACAGGGAATGGACTACGAGCAGTACTTC
V: TRBV5-4
size: NA
D: TRBD1
J: TRBJ2-7
length: 14

CDR3: CASVNVGQQGRTEAFF
DNA: TGCGCCAGCGTCAACGTCGGACAACAGGGGAGAACTGAAGCTTTCTTT
V: TRBV5-1
size: few
D: TRBD1
J: TRBJ1-1
length: 16

CDR3: CASSLGDRGTEAFF
DNA: TGTGCCAGCAGTTTAGGGGACAGGGGGACTGAAGCTTTCTTT
V: TRBV28
size: NA
D: TRBD1
J: TRBJ1-1
length: 14

CDR3: CASSQGQGYGYTF
DNA: TGTGCCAGCAGCCAAGGACAGGGCTATGGCTACACCTTC
V: TRBV14
size: few
D: TRBD1
J: TRBJ1-2
length: 13

CDR3: CASSPRAGEGETQYF
DNA: TGTGCCAGCAGCCCCCGAGCGGGAGAGGGAGAGACCCAGTACTTC
V: TRBV7-8
size: NA
D: TRBD2
J: TRBJ2-5
length: 15

CDR3: CASSPRTATWGNEQFF
DNA: TGTGCCAGCAGCCCGAGGACGGCTACCTGGGGCAATGAGCAGTTCTTC
V: TRBV7-6
size: NA
D: NA
J: TRBJ2-1
length: 16

CDR3: CASFNEKLFF
DNA: TGTGCCAGCTTTAATGAAAAACTGTTTTTT
V: TRBV25-1
size: NA
D: NA
J: TRBJ1-4
length: 10

CDR3: CASIIPGQGFEQFF
DNA: TGTGCCAGCATTATTCCGGGACAGGGGTTTGAGCAGTTCTTC
V: TRBV2
size: NA
D: TRBD1
J: TRBJ2-1
length: 14

CDR3: CASSWGTGTLTGELFF
DNA: TGTGCCAGCAGCTGGGGGACAGGGACTCTCACCGGGGAGCTGTTTTTT
V: TRBV7-9
size: few
D: TRBD1
J: TRBJ2-2
length: 16

CDR3: CASSPRGRGWDEQFF
DNA: TGTGCCAGCAGCCCCCGGGGGAGGGGGTGGGATGAGCAGTTCTTC
V: TRBV9
size: NA
D: NA
J: TRBJ2-1
length: 15

CDR3: CASSRGPPRYTEAFF
DNA: TGTGCCAGCAGCCGCGGACCCCCGCGGTACACTGAAGCTTTCTTT
V: TRBV6-5
size: NA
D: NA
J: TRBJ1-1
length: 15

CDR3: CASSQVRETGANVLTF
DNA: TGCGCCAGCAGCCAGGTCAGGGAGACCGGGGCCAACGTCCTGACTTTC
V: TRBV4-3
size: NA
D: NA
J: TRBJ2-6
length: 16

CDR3: CASSPGQGQSNYGYTF
DNA: TGTGCCAGCAGTCCGGGACAGGGGCAGTCTAACTATGGCTACACCTTC
V: TRBV27
size: few
D: TRBD1
J: TRBJ1-2
length: 16

CDR3: CASTPRVGEKLFF
DNA: TGTGCCAGCACCCCAAGGGTTGGTGAAAAACTGTTTTTT
V: TRBV7-2
size: NA
D: NA
J: TRBJ1-4
length: 13

CDR3: CASSPRTGGDTQYF
DNA: TGTGCCAGCAGTCCCCGGACAGGGGGAGATACGCAGTATTTT
V: TRBV6-1
size: few
D: TRBD1
J: TRBJ2-3
length: 14

CDR3: CASGADTQYF
DNA: TGTGCCAGCGGGGCAGATACGCAGTATTTT
V: TRBV6-1
size: once
D: NA
J: TRBJ2-3
length: 10

CDR3: CASSPRDFPSGEQYF
DNA: TGTGCCAGCAGTCCCCGGGACTTCCCCAGCGGCGAGCAGTACTTC
V: TRBV6-6
size: NA
D: NA
J: TRBJ2-7
length: 15

CDR3: CASSDGTGGYETQYF
DNA: TGTGCCAGCAGTGATGGGACAGGGGGCTACGAGACCCAGTACTTC
V: TRBV2
size: NA
D: TRBD1
J: TRBJ2-5
length: 15

CDR3: CASSLGRWNTGELFF
DNA: TGTGCCAGCAGCTTAGGTCGGTGGAACACCGGGGAGCTGTTTTTT
V: TRBV7-2
size: once
D: NA
J: TRBJ2-2
length: 15

CDR3: CAWSVRGNEQFF
DNA: TGTGCCTGGAGTGTACGGGGCAATGAGCAGTTCTTC
V: TRBV30
size: NA
D: NA
J: TRBJ2-1
length: 12

CDR3: CASTPTPQAGEKLFF
DNA: TGTGCCAGCACACCCACTCCGCAAGCGGGTGAAAAACTGTTTTTT
V: TRBV5-6
size: NA
D: NA
J: TRBJ1-4
length: 15

CDR3: CASRPGSYQPQHF
DNA: TGTGCCAGCAGACCCGGATCTTACCAGCCCCAGCATTTT
V: TRBV2
size: NA
D: NA
J: TRBJ1-5
length: 13

CDR3: CASSPNGPDYEQYF
DNA: TGTGCCAGCAGCCCAAACGGGCCAGACTACGAGCAGTACTTC
V: TRBV7-3
size: NA
D: NA
J: TRBJ2-7
length: 14

CDR3: CASSLLGSGDTQYF
DNA: TGCGCCAGCAGCTTGCTGGGTTCTGGAGATACGCAGTATTTT
V: TRBV5-1
size: NA
D: NA
J: TRBJ2-3
length: 14

CDR3: CASSIGQAGNTIYF
DNA: TGTGCCAGCAGCATAGGACAGGCTGGAAACACCATATATTTT
V: TRBV5-8
size: NA
D: TRBD1
J: TRBJ1-3
length: 14

CDR3: CASCTPGQTNSPLHF
DNA: TGTGCCAGCTGTACCCCGGGACAGACCAATTCACCCCTCCACTTT
V: TRBV28
size: NA
D: TRBD1
J: TRBJ1-6
length: 15

CDR3: CASSFVGVWTPLHF
DNA: TGTGCCAGCAGCTTTGTGGGGGTTTGGACACCCCTCCACTTT
V: TRBV5-8
size: NA
D: NA
J: TRBJ1-6
length: 14

CDR3: CASSPRQATYEQYF
DNA: TGTGCCAGCAGCCCCCGACAGGCTACCTACGAGCAGTACTTC
V: TRBV7-2
size: NA
D: NA
J: TRBJ2-7
length: 14

CDR3: CASSRRGGPGTGELFF
DNA: TGTGCCAGTAGTCGGCGGGGAGGACCTGGAACCGGGGAGCTGTTTTTT
V: TRBV19
size: NA
D: NA
J: TRBJ2-2
length: 16

CDR3: CASSIPGGAGELFF
DNA: TGTGCCAGTAGTATTCCGGGCGGGGCCGGGGAGCTGTTTTTT
V: TRBV19
size: once
D: NA
J: TRBJ2-2
length: 14

CDR3: CASSFPGLYEQYF
DNA: TGTGCCAGCAGTTTCCCTGGGCTCTACGAGCAGTACTTC
V: TRBV28
size: NA
D: NA
J: TRBJ2-7
length: 13

CDR3: CASRPDRNQPQHF
DNA: TGTGCCAGCAGACCCGACCGCAATCAGCCCCAGCATTTT
V: TRBV2
size: NA
D: NA
J: TRBJ1-5
length: 13

CDR3: CASSPQGAGEQYF
DNA: TGTGCCAGCAGCCCACAGGGGGCGGGGGAGCAGTACTTC
V: TRBV7-9
size: NA
D: TRBD1
J: TRBJ2-7
length: 13

CDR3: CASSPGASTDTQYF
DNA: TGTGCCAGCTCACCGGGGGCCAGCACAGATACGCAGTATTTT
V: TRBV18
size: NA
D: NA
J: TRBJ2-3
length: 14

CDR3: CASSIGAARGGQETQYF
DNA: TGTGCCAGTAGTATAGGGGCCGCCCGGGGGGGACAAGAGACCCAGTACTTC
V: TRBV19
size: few
D: TRBD2
J: TRBJ2-5
length: 17

CDR3: CASSVLTGGNEQFF
DNA: TGTGCCAGCAGCGTATTAACAGGGGGCAATGAGCAGTTCTTC
V: TRBV9
size: NA
D: TRBD1
J: TRBJ2-1
length: 14

CDR3: CASSPGSGALYEQYF
DNA: TGTGCCAGCTCACCTGGTTCGGGGGCCCTCTACGAGCAGTACTTC
V: TRBV18
size: NA
D: NA
J: TRBJ2-7
length: 15